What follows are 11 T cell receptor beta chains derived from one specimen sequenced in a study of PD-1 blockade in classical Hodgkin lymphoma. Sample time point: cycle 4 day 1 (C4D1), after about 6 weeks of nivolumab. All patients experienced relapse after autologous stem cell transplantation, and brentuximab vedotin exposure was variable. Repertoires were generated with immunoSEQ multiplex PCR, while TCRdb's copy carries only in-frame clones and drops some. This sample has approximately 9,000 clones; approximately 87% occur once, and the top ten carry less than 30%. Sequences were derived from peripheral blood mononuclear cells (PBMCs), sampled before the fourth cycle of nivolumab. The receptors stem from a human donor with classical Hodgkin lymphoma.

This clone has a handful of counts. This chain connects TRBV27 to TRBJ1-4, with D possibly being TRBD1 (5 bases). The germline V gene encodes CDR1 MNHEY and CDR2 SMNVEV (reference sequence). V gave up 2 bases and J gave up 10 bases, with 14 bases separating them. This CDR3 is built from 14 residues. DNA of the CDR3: TGTGCCAGCAGTTTAGGGTCCGGGGGGGGAAAACTGTTTTTT. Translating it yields CASSLGSGGGKLFF.

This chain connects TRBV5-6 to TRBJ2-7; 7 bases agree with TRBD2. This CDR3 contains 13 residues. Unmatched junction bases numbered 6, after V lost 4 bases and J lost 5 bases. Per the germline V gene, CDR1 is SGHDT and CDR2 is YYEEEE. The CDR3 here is CASSPLLADEQYF. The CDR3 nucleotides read TGTGCCAGCAGCCCGCTCCTAGCGGACGAGCAGTACTTC.

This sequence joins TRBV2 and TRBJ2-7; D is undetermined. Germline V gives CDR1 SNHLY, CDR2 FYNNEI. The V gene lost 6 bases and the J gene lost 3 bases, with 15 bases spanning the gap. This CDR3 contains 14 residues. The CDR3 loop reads CASRETGLGYEQYF. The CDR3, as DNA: TGTGCCAGCAGAGAGACGGGCTTGGGCTACGAGCAGTACTTC.

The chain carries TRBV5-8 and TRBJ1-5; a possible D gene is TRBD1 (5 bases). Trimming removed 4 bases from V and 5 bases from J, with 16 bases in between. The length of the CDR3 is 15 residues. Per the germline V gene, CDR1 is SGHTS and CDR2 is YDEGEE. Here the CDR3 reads CASSPWGGSDQPQHF. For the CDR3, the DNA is TGTGCCAGCAGCCCTTGGGGGGGATCGGATCAGCCCCAGCATTTT.

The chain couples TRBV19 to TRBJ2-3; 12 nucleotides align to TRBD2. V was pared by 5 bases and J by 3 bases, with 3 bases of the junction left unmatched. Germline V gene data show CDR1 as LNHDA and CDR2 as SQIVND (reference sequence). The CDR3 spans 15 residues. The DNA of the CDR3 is TGTGCCAGTAGTTCCGGGACTAGCGGGACAGATACGCAGTATTTT. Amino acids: CASSSGTSGTDTQYF.

The CDR3 here is CSVDGGYEQYF. CDR3 in DNA: TGCAGCGTTGACGGCGGCTACGAGCAGTACTTC. V usage is TRBV29-1 and J usage is TRBJ2-7, with no clear D. The V and J ends lost 3 bases and 3 bases respectively, with 6 bases between them. Per the germline V gene, CDR1 is SQVTM and CDR2 is ANQGSEA. The length of the CDR3 is 11 residues.

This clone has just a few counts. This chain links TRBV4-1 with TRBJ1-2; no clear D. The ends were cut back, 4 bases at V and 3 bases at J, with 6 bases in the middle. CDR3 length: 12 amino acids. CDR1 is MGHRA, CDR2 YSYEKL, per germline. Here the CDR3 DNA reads TGCGCCAGCAGCCCCGGGGACTATGGCTACACCTTC. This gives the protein CASSPGDYGYTF.

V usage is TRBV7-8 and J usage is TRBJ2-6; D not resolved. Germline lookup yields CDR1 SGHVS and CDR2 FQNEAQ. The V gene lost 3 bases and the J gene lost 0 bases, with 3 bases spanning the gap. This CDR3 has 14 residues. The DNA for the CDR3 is TGTGCCAGCAGCTTCTTCTCTGGGGCCAACGTCCTGACTTTC. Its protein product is CASSFFSGANVLTF.

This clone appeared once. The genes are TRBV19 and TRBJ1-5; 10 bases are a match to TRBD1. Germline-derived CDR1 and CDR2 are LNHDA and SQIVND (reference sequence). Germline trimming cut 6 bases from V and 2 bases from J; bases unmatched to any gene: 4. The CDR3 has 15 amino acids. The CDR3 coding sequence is TGTGCCAGTAGACGGGACAGGGGACGCAATCAGCCCCAGCATTTT. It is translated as CASRRDRGRNQPQHF.

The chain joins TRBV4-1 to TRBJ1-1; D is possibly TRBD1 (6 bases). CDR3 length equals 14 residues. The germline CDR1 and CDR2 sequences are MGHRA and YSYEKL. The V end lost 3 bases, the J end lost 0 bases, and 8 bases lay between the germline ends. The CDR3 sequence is CASSHGQLNTEAFF. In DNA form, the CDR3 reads TGCGCCAGCAGCCATGGACAGTTGAACACTGAAGCTTTCTTT.

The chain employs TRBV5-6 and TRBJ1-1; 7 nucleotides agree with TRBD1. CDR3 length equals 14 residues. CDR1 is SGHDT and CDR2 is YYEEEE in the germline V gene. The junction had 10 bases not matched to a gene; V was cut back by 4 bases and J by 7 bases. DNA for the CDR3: TGTGCCAGCAGCCCGACCGGGACAGCAATTGAAGCTTTCTTT. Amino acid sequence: CASSPTGTAIEAFF.